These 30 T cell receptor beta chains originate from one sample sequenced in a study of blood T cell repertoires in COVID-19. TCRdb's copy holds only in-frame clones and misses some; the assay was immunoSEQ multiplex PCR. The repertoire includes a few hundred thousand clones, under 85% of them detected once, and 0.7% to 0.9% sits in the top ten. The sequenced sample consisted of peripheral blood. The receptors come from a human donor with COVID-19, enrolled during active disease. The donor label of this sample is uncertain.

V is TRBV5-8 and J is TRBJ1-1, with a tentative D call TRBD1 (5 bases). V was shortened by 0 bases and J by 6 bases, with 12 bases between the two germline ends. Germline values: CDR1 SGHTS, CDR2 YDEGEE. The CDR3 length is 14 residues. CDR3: CASSLVRGTAEAFF. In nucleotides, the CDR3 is TGTGCCAGCAGCTTGGTCCGGGGGACTGCTGAAGCTTTCTTT.

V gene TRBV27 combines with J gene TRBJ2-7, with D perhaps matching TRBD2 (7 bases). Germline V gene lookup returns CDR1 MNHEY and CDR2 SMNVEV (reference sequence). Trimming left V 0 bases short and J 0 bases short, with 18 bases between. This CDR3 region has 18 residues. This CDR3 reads CASSLSYNLGGPSYEQYF. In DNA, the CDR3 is TGTGCCAGCAGTTTATCATATAATTTGGGGGGGCCCTCCTACGAGCAGTACTTC.

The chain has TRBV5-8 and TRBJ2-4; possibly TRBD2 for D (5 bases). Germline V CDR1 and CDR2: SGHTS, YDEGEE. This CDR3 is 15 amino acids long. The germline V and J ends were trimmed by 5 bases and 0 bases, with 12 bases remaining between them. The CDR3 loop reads CASRGRNLAKNIQYF. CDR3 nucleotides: TGTGCCAGCAGGGGGAGAAACCTAGCCAAAAACATTCAGTACTTC.

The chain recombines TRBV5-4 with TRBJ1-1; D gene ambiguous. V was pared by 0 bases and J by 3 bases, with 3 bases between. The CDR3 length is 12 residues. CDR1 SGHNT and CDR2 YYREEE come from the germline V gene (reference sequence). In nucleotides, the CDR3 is TGTGCCAGCAGCTTGGCCGACACTGAAGCTTTCTTT. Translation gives CASSLADTEAFF. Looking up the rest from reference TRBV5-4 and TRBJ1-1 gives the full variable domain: ETGVTQSPTHLIKTRGQQVTLRCSSQSGHNTVSWYQQALGQGPQFIFQYYREEENGRGNFPPRFSGLQFPNYSSELNVNALELDDSALYLCASSLADTEAFFGQGTRLTVV.

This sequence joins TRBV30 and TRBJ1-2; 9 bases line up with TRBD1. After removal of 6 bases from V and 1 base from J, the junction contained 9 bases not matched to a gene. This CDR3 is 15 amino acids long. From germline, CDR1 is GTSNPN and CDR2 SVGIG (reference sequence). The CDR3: CACLGQDRGNYGYTF. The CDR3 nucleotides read TGTGCCTGCCTCGGACAGGACAGGGGTAACTATGGCTACACCTTC.

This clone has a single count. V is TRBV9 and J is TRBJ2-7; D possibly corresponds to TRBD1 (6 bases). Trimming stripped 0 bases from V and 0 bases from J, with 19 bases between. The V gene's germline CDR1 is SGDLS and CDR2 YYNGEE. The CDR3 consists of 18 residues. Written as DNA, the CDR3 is TGTGCCAGCAGCGTAGACCCAGGGGCCCGGTTAAGCTCCTACGAGCAGTACTTC. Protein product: CASSVDPGARLSSYEQYF.

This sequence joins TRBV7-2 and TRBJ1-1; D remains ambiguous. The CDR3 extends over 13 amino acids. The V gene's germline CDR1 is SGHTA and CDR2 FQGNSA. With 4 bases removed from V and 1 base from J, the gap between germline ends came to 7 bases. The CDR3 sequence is CASSSRRNTEAFF. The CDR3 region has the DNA TGTGCCAGCAGCTCCCGTAGGAACACTGAAGCTTTCTTT.

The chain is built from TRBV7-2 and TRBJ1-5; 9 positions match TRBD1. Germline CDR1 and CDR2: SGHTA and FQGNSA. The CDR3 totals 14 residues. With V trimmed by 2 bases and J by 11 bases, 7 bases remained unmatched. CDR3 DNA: TGTGCCAGCAGCTTATTAGGGACAGGGAGGACCCAGCATTTT. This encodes CASSLLGTGRTQHF.

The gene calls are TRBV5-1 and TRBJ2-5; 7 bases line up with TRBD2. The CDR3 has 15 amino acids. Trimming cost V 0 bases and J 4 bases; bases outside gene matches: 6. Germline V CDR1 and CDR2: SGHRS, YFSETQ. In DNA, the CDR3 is TGCGCCAGCAGCTTGGTTGGCGGGAGTGGAGAGACCCAGTACTTC. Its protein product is CASSLVGGSGETQYF.

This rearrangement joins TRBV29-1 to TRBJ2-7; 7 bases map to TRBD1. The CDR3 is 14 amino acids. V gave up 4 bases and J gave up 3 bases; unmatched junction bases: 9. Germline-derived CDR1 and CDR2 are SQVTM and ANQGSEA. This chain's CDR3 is CSVALLRQGYEQYF. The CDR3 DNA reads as TGCAGCGTTGCCCTTTTGAGACAGGGCTACGAGCAGTACTTC.

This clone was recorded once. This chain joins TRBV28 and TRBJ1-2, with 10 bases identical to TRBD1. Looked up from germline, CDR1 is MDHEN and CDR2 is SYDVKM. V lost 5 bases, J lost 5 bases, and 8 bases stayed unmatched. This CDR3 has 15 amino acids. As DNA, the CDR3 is TGTGCCAGCAGTCCAGGGACAGGGGTGTGGTATGGCTACACCTTC. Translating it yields CASSPGTGVWYGYTF.

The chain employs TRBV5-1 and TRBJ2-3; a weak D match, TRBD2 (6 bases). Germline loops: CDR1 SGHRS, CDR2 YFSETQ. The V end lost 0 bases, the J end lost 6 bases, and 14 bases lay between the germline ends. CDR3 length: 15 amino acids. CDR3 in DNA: TGCGCCAGCAGCTTGGCCGGGGCAGGGAGGGATACGCAGTATTTT. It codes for CASSLAGAGRDTQYF. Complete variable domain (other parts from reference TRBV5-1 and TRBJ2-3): KAGVTQTPRYLIKTRGQQVTLSCSPISGHRSVSWYQQTPGQGLQFLFEYFSETQRNKGNFPGRFSGRQFSNSRSEMNVSTLELGDSALYLCASSLAGAGRDTQYFGPGTRLTVL.

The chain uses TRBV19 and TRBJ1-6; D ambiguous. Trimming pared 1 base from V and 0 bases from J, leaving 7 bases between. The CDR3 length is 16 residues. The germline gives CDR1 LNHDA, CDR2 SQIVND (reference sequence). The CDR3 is CASSIGVFSYNSPLHF. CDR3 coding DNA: TGTGCCAGTAGTATAGGAGTGTTCTCCTATAATTCACCCCTCCACTTT.

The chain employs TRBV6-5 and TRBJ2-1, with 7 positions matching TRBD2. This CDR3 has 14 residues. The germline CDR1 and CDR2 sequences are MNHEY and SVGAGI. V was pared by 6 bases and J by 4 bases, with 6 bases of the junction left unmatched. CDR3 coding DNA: TGTGCCAGCAGCCGGGGACTATCATACAATGAGCAGTTCTTC. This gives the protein CASSRGLSYNEQFF.

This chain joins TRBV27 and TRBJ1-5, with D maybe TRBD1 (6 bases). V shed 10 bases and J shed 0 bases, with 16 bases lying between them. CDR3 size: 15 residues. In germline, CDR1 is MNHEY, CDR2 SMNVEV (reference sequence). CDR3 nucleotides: TGTGCCACCCGGGGGGGGGCAACTAGCAATCAGCCCCAGCATTTT. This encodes CATRGGATSNQPQHF.

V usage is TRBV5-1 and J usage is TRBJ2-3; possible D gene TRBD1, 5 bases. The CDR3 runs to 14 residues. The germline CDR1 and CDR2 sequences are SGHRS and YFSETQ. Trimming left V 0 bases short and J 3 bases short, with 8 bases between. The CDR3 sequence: CASSLEGYTDTQYF. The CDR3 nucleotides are TGCGCCAGCAGCTTGGAGGGGTATACAGATACGCAGTATTTT.

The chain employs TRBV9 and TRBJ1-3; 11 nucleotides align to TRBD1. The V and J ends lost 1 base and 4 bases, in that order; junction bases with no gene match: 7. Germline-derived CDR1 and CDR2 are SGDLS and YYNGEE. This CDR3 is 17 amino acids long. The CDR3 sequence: CASSVLWTGGTGNTIYF. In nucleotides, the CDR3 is TGTGCCAGCAGCGTACTCTGGACAGGGGGCACAGGAAACACCATATATTTT.

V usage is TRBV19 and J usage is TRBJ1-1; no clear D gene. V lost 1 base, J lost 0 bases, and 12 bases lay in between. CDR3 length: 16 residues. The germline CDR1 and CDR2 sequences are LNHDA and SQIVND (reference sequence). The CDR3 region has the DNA TGTGCCAGTAGTATAGCGGCAGGTTGGATGAACACTGAAGCTTTCTTT. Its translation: CASSIAAGWMNTEAFF.

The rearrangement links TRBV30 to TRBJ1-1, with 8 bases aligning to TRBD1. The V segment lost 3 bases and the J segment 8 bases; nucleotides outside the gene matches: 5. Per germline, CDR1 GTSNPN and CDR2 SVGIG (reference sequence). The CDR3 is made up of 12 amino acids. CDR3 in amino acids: CAWSPRDREAFF. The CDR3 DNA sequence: TGTGCCTGGAGCCCCCGGGACAGGGAAGCTTTCTTT.

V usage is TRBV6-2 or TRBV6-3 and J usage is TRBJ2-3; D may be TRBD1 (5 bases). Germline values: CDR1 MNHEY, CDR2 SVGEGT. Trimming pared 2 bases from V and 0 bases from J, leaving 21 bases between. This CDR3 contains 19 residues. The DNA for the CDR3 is TGTGCCAGCAGTTACCGACAGCTACGCGCAAGAGCTAGCACAGATACGCAGTATTTT. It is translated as CASSYRQLRARASTDTQYF.

The CDR3 DNA reads as TGTGCCAGCAGTTTTGAGAAGACTGAAGCTTTCTTT. It codes for CASSFEKTEAFF. The chain carries TRBV2 and TRBJ1-1; D unclear. Trimming took off 5 bases at V and 5 bases at J, with 9 bases between the two ends. This CDR3 is 12 amino acids long. Germline-derived CDR1 and CDR2 are SNHLY and FYNNEI.

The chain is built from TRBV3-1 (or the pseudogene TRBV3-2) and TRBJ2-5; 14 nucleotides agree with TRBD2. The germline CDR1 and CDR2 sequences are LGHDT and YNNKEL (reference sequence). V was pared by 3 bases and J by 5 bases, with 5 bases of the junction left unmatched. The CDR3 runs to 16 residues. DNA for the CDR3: TGTGCCAGCAGCCAGACTAGCGGGAGGGCGGGGGAGACCCAGTACTTC. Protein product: CASSQTSGRAGETQYF.

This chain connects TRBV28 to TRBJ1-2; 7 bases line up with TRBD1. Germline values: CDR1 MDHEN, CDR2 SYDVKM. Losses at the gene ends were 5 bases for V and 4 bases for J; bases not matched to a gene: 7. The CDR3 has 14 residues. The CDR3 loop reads CASSKAGGTYGYTF. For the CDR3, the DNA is TGTGCCAGCAGTAAGGCAGGGGGTACCTATGGCTACACCTTC.

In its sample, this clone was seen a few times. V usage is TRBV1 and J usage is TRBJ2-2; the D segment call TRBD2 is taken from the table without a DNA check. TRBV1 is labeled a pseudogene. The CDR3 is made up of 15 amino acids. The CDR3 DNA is TGCACCAGCAACAGCACTAGCGGGATTTACGGGGAGCTGTTTTTT. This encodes CTSNSTSGIYGELFF.

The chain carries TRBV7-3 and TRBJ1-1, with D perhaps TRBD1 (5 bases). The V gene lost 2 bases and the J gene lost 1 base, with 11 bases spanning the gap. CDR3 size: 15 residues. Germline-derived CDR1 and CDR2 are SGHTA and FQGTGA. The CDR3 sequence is CASSLDQGGNTEAFF. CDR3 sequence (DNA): TGTGCCAGCAGCTTAGATCAGGGTGGGAACACTGAAGCTTTCTTT.

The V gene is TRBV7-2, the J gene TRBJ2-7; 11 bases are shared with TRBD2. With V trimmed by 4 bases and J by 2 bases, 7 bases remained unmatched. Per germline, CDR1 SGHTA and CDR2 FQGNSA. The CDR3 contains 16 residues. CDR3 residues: CASSSLTSGIPYEQYF. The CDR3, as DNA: TGTGCCAGCAGCTCCCTGACTAGCGGGATCCCCTACGAGCAGTACTTC. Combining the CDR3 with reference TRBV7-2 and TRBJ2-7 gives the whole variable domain GAGVSQSPSNKVTEKGKDVELRCDPISGHTALYWYRQSLGQGLEFLIYFQGNSAPDKSGLPSDRFSAERTGGSVSTLTIQRTQQEDSAVYLCASSSLTSGIPYEQYFGPGTRLTVT.

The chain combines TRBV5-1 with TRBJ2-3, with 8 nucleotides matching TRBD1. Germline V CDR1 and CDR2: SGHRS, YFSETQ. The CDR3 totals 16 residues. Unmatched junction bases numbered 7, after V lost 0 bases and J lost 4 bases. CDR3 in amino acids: CASSLEGRGRADTQYF. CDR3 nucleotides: TGCGCCAGCAGCTTGGAAGGCAGGGGGCGAGCAGATACGCAGTATTTT.

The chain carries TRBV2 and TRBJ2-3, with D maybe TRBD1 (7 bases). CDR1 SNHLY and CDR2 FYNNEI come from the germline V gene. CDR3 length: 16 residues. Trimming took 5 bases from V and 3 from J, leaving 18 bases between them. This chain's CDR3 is CASSSGQGGTTDTQYF. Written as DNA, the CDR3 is TGTGCCAGCAGTTCCGGCCAGGGGGGTACGACAGATACGCAGTATTTT.

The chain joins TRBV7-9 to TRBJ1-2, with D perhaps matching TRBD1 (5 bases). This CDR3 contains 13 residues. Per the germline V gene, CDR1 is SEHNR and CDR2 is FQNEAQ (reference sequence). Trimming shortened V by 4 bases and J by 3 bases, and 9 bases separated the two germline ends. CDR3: CASSYPGYYGYTF. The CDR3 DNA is TGTGCCAGCAGCTACCCAGGGTACTATGGCTACACCTTC.

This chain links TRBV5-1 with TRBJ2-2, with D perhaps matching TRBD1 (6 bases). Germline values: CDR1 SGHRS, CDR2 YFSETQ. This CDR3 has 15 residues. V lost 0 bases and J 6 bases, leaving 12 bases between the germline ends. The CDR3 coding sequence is TGCGCCAGCAGCTTGGGGACACAGGGCGCCGGGGAGCTGTTTTTT. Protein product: CASSLGTQGAGELFF.